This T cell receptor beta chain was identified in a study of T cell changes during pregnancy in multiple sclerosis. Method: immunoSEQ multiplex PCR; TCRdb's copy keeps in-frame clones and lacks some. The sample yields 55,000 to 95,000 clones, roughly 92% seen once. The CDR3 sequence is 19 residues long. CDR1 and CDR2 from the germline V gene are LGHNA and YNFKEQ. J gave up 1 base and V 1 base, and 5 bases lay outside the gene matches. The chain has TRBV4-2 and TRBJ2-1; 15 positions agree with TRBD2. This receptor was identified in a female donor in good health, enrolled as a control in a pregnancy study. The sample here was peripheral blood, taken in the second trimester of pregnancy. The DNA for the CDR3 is TGTGCCAGCAGCCAAGGGACTAGCGGGGGGGCCAGGTCCTACAATGAGCAGTTCTTC. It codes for CASSQGTSGGARSYNEQFF.